This TCR beta chain was obtained from a study of cytomegalovirus exposure and HLA in healthy donors. About the research overall: It was reported in a later analysis that the same platform had been used for the approximately 110 validation repertoires as for the 666 first-cohort repertoires.

This CDR3 comprises 15 residues. Per the germline V gene, CDR1 is KGHSH and CDR2 is LQKENI. Trimming removed 3 bases from V and 6 bases from J, with 14 bases in between. As to this clone: Its antigen remains unknown.

Study results and limitations: Researchers catalogued about 160 TCR beta chains as cytomegalovirus-associated. There were some public TCRs occurring in many donors, but most TCR sequences were rare. A later analysis found first-cohort TCR clusters tended to co-occur in the 90 to 150 validation repertoires.

Profiling relied on immunoSEQ multiplex PCR, and the TCRdb table lists in-frame clones only, not all of them. This table has approximately 140,000 clones, less than 90% appearing once. Sequenced sample: PBMCs. This TCR was sampled from a man aged 18 to 30 in good health and CMV-seronegative. The V call is TRBV18, the J call TRBJ1-4; maybe TRBD1 (5 bases). CDR3 region: CASSPGTSGDEKLFF. The CDR3 nucleotides read TGTGCCAGCTCACCGGGGACGTCGGGAGATGAAAAACTGTTTTTT.